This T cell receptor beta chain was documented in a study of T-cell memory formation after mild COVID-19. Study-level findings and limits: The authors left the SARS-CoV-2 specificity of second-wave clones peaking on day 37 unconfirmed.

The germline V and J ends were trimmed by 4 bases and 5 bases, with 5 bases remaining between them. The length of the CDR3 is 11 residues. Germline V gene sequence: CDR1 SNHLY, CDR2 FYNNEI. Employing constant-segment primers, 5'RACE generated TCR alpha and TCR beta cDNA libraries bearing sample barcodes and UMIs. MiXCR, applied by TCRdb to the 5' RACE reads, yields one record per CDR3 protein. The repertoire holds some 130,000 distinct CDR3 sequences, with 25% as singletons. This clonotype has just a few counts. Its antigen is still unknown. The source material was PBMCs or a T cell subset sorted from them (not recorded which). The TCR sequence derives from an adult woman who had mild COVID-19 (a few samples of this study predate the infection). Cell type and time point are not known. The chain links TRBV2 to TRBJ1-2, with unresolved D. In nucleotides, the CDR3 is TGTGCCAGCAGTGGGGAGTATGGCTACACCTTC. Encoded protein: CASSGEYGYTF.